The entry below gives a single T cell receptor beta chain sequence along with its context. These data come from a study of control samples from healthy donors and cancer patients. Here immunoSEQ multiplex PCR was the method, and the copy in TCRdb shows in-frame clones only, minus some. The sample records some 130,000 clones, over 80% being singletons. The TCR was taken from a woman aged 45-60 years in good health. The sequenced sample consisted of blood.

The CDR3 DNA reads TGTGCCAGCAGCGTAAGACTAGCGTCCGTTACAGATACGCAGTATTTT. It specifies CASSVRLASVTDTQYF. The rearrangement links TRBV11-2 to TRBJ2-3; 8 bases are shared with TRBD2. The junction had 10 bases not matched to a gene; V was cut back by 5 bases and J by 3 bases. This CDR3 is built from 16 residues. CDR1 and CDR2 (germline): SGHAT, FQNNGV.